This T cell receptor (beta chain) is drawn from a study of blood T cells in healthy people across ages. With 6 bases removed from V and 2 bases from J, the gap between germline ends came to 16 bases. The CDR3 spans 15 residues. The V gene's germline CDR1 is MNHEY and CDR2 SVGEGT. The second PCR ran roughly 7 to 11 cycles with a sample-barcoded 5' primer and J-beta primers. Each sample yielded at least 2.5 million CDR3-containing paired-end reads. TCRdb reprocessed the 5' RACE reads via MiXCR and lists one record per CDR3 protein. The sample contains about 970,000 distinct CDR3 sequences, roughly 50% of which appear only once.

This clonotype originated in a woman in her sixties in good health. The chain couples TRBV6-2 or TRBV6-3 to TRBJ1-1, with no clear D. Sequencing input: blood. The CDR3 DNA sequence: TGTGCCAGCAGATCGCACACCGGTGGAAACACTGAAGCTTTCTTT. It codes for CASRSHTGGNTEAFF.